This T cell receptor (beta chain) is drawn from a study of T cell repertoires in cytomegalovirus infection. TCRdb called the reads again in MiXCR, with one record for every CDR3 protein. The sample records fewer than 350,000 distinct CDR3 sequences, 25% to 35% being singletons. Germline V gives CDR1 MNHNS, CDR2 SASEGT. V was pared by 4 bases and J by 4 bases, with 7 bases of the junction left unmatched. The CDR3 loop spans 15 amino acids. Comments on this clonotype: No antigen is known for it.

The clonotype was recovered from a human donor in good health (CMV status not recorded). Some clones in this sample may be carry-over from other donors' samples. Sequences were derived from cultured PBMCs, sampled from culture after CMV antigen stimulation. The rearrangement uses TRBV6-1 and TRBJ2-7; TRBD1 aligns across 10 bases. The CDR3 sequence: CASSARDRGVYEQYF. The CDR3, as DNA: TGTGCCAGCAGTGCGAGGGACAGGGGAGTGTACGAGCAGTACTTC.